This T cell receptor (beta chain) is from a study of shared clonotypes between healthy human individuals. The wider study: Those who served as donors were a couple of women and three men between the ages of 18 and 49.

Deep-level running was used for the assay. In replicate PCRs of unsorted PBMC, 250 to 300 ng DNA, tens of thousands of T cell genomes, was used. Some clones are missing from TCRdb's copy, which holds only in-frame ones; the method was immunoSEQ multiplex PCR. The sample has approximately 500,000 clones; roughly 80% are singletons. Caucasian adults residing in Nashville, Tennessee made up all the donors. V shed 6 bases and J 2 bases; nucleotides not matched to a gene: 16. This CDR3 contains 18 residues. Germline V gives CDR1 KGHSH, CDR2 LQKENI. The chain couples TRBV18 to TRBJ1-5; 7 bases map to TRBD1. The TCR originated in a middle-aged woman in good health. Some clones in this sample may be carry-over from other donors' samples. Sequences were obtained from PBMCs. The CDR3 region has the DNA TGTGCCAGCTCGCCGGAAGCACAGGGGAAGAGGGGCAATCAGCCCCAGCATTTT. It specifies CASSPEAQGKRGNQPQHF.